Presented here are 15 T cell receptor beta chains from one specimen sequenced in a study of blood T cell repertoires in COVID-19. TCRdb's table, derived via immunoSEQ multiplex PCR, lists solely in-frame clones and lacks some. The sample gives 55,000 to 75,000 clones, over 75% of which show up once; approximately 3% is in the top ten. The sequenced sample consisted of peripheral blood. All receptors come from a man between 50 and 59 years old with active COVID-19.

The J gene is TRBJ2-1, the V gene TRBV5-1, with TRBD2 identical over 8 bases. Germline CDR1 reads SGHRS; CDR2 reads YFSETQ. The V segment lost 1 base and the J segment 6 bases; nucleotides outside the gene matches: 9. The CDR3 spans 16 residues. DNA for the CDR3: TGCGCCAGCAGCTTGAGCCTCGGGACTAGTTTCAATGAGCAGTTCTTC. Residues: CASSLSLGTSFNEQFF.

The chain recombines TRBV4-2 with TRBJ2-2; D call uncertain. Germline CDR1 LGHNA, CDR2 YNFKEQ. Trimming pared 1 base from V and 2 bases from J, leaving 8 bases between. CDR3 length equals 15 residues. CDR3: CASSQGGLNTGELFF. The CDR3 DNA reads as TGTGCCAGCAGCCAAGGTGGCTTAAACACCGGGGAGCTGTTTTTT.

This chain connects TRBV19 to TRBJ2-3, with D perhaps TRBD2 (5 bases). V was cut by 5 bases and J by 2 bases, with 17 bases left in between. CDR1 is LNHDA, CDR2 SQIVND, per germline (reference sequence). This CDR3 is built from 16 residues. The chain's CDR3 is CASSSLAFSSTDTQYF. The DNA of the CDR3 is TGTGCCAGTAGTTCGCTAGCCTTCTCCTCCACAGATACGCAGTATTTT.

This clone was seen a handful of times. The rearrangement links TRBV6-5 to TRBJ2-5; TRBD1 might be the D (6 bases). V gave up 6 bases and J gave up 2 bases, with 13 bases separating them. The V gene's germline CDR1 is MNHEY and CDR2 SVGAGI. CDR3 length equals 14 residues. CDR3 region: CASSFGQLQETQYF. The CDR3 coding sequence is TGTGCCAGCAGCTTTGGACAGCTACAAGAGACCCAGTACTTC.

The V and J genes are TRBV19 and TRBJ1-4, with a tentative D call TRBD1 (5 bases). Trimming took off 7 bases at V and 2 bases at J, with 17 bases between the two ends. CDR3 length: 16 residues. Per the germline V gene, CDR1 is LNHDA and CDR2 is SQIVND (reference sequence). CDR3 sequence: CASTPARDGTNEKLFF. As DNA, the CDR3 is TGTGCCAGTACCCCTGCCAGGGATGGGACTAATGAAAAACTGTTTTTT.

V and J are TRBV4-2 and TRBJ2-3; TRBD2 is a possible D gene (5 bases). The CDR3 covers 15 residues. The germline gives CDR1 LGHNA, CDR2 YNFKEQ. V gave up 0 bases and J gave up 3 bases, with 10 bases separating them. As DNA, the CDR3 is TGTGCCAGCAGCCAAGAGGACGGACTTACAGATACGCAGTATTTT. Its translation is CASSQEDGLTDTQYF.

V is TRBV5-8 and J is TRBJ1-4, with a tentative D call TRBD1 (5 bases). V lost 5 bases and J 7 bases, leaving 21 bases between the germline ends. Per the germline V gene, CDR1 is SGHTS and CDR2 is YDEGEE. The length of the CDR3 is 16 residues. The chain's CDR3 is CASRKQPGARGEKLFF. The CDR3 coding sequence is TGTGCCAGCAGGAAACAACCGGGAGCGAGGGGTGAAAAACTGTTTTTT.

This rearrangement joins TRBV6-2 or TRBV6-3 to TRBJ2-5; D is perhaps TRBD1 (6 bases). Germline CDR1 is MNHEY and CDR2 is SVGEGT. The CDR3 consists of 15 residues. Trimming cost V 2 bases and J 0 bases, with 10 bases left between them. The CDR3 reads CASSYPRTDQETQYF. CDR3 sequence (DNA): TGTGCCAGCAGTTACCCGAGGACAGACCAAGAGACCCAGTACTTC.

The chain carries TRBV29-1 and TRBJ1-2; D not certain. The ends were cut back, 4 bases at V and 0 bases at J, with 12 bases in the middle. Germline V gene data show CDR1 as SQVTM and CDR2 as ANQGSEA. The CDR3 has 14 residues. The CDR3 protein is CSVGRVHANYGYTF. DNA of the CDR3: TGCAGCGTTGGGAGAGTACACGCTAACTATGGCTACACCTTC.

The chain couples TRBV4-2 to TRBJ1-1; 7 nucleotides match TRBD1. With V trimmed by 0 bases and J by 1 base, 14 bases remained unmatched. This CDR3 has 19 residues. Per the germline V gene, CDR1 is LGHNA and CDR2 is YNFKEQ. In nucleotides, the CDR3 is TGTGCCAGCAGCCAAGAGATTTTACGGCCGGGACAGTCGAACACTGAAGCTTTCTTT. Encoded protein: CASSQEILRPGQSNTEAFF.

The chain has TRBV6-5 and TRBJ2-6, with D uncertain. Trimming took off 7 bases at V and 0 bases at J, with 7 bases between the two ends. The CDR3 extends over 14 amino acids. Germline assignment: CDR1 MNHEY and CDR2 SVGAGI. In nucleotides, the CDR3 is TGTGCCAGCACCCAGGACTCTGGGGCCAACGTCCTGACTTTC. Protein product: CASTQDSGANVLTF.

This chain uses TRBV5-4 with TRBJ2-2; D possibly corresponds to TRBD2 (5 bases). Germline loops: CDR1 SGHNT, CDR2 YYREEE (reference sequence). V lost 0 bases and J 5 bases, leaving 8 bases between the germline ends. This CDR3 region has 14 residues. CDR3: CASSLGPGTGELFF. The CDR3 region has the DNA TGTGCCAGCAGCTTGGGACCGGGGACCGGGGAGCTGTTTTTT.

The V call is TRBV2, the J call TRBJ1-3; D is unclear. V shed 7 bases and J shed 0 bases, with 19 bases lying between them. Per germline, CDR1 SNHLY and CDR2 FYNNEI. CDR3 size: 17 residues. The CDR3 DNA follows: TGTGCCAGCAAAAGGGCGGGGTCGCGCTACTCTGGAAACACCATATATTTT. Its translation is CASKRAGSRYSGNTIYF.

This clone has just one count. The chain employs TRBV7-9 and TRBJ1-2, with 8 nucleotides matching TRBD1. The trim removed 5 bases at V and 4 bases at J, leaving 12 bases unmatched. The germline gives CDR1 SEHNR, CDR2 FQNEAQ (reference sequence). This CDR3 has 16 amino acids. This chain's CDR3 is CASSPGGAGGPYGYTF. The CDR3, as DNA: TGTGCCAGCAGCCCCGGAGGGGCAGGGGGCCCCTATGGCTACACCTTC.

The chain carries TRBV7-2 and TRBJ2-1; 8 nucleotides line up with TRBD2. The trim removed 5 bases at V and 7 bases at J, leaving 10 bases unmatched. Looked up from germline, CDR1 is SGHTA and CDR2 is FQGNSA. CDR3 length: 15 amino acids. CDR3 DNA sequence: TGTGCCAGCAGCGCCCCCGGACTAGCAAGAAATGAGCAGTTCTTC. It yields the protein CASSAPGLARNEQFF.